Presented here are 5 T cell receptor beta chains from one specimen sequenced in a study of CXCR4 blockade with PD-1 therapy in pancreatic cancer. Method: immunoSEQ multiplex PCR; TCRdb's copy keeps in-frame clones and lacks some. The sample holds approximately 17,000 clones, about 72% seen once. The sample comprised tumor tissue. The receptors were gathered from a human donor with pancreatic ductal adenocarcinoma.

The genes are TRBV11-3 and TRBJ2-7; TRBD1 aligns across 9 bases. The CDR3 has 15 amino acids. Per the germline V gene, CDR1 is SGHNT and CDR2 is YENEEA. The V segment lost 3 bases and the J segment 6 bases; nucleotides outside the gene matches: 9. CDR3 nucleotide sequence: TGTGCCAGCAGCTTTAACCGGGGACAGGGAAGCGAGCAGTACTTC. This encodes CASSFNRGQGSEQYF.

This chain uses TRBV29-1 with TRBJ2-1; D unresolved. The CDR3 runs 12 residues. Germline assignment: CDR1 SQVTM and CDR2 ANQGSEA. Trimming took 6 bases from V and 3 from J, leaving 9 bases between them. The CDR3 nucleotides are TGCAGCGTGGGCCGTAACTACAATGAGCAGTTCTTC. Translating it yields CSVGRNYNEQFF.

This clone was seen a handful of times. The V gene is TRBV6-4, the J gene TRBJ1-3, with D unresolved. Germline V lookup: CDR1 MRHNA, CDR2 SNTAGT. The ends were cut back, 5 bases at V and 4 bases at J, with 6 bases in the middle. This CDR3 is 12 amino acids long. The DNA of the CDR3 is TGTGCCAGCAGTTACAAGGGAAACACCATATATTTT. It codes for CASSYKGNTIYF.

The rearrangement joins TRBV19 to TRBJ2-7; 7 positions match TRBD1. The CDR3 sequence is 14 residues long. The V segment lost 6 bases and the J segment 0 bases; nucleotides outside the gene matches: 5. Germline V gives CDR1 LNHDA, CDR2 SQIVND (reference sequence). CDR3 amino acids: CASRQGSGSYEQYF. The CDR3, as DNA: TGTGCCAGTAGACAGGGGTCTGGCTCCTACGAGCAGTACTTC.

The chain recombines TRBV18 with TRBJ2-5, with 10 bases that match TRBD1. J gave up 2 bases and V 6 bases, and 3 bases lay outside the gene matches. The germline CDR1 and CDR2 sequences are KGHSH and LQKENI. The CDR3 is 14 residues long. In nucleotides, the CDR3 is TGTGCCAGCTCTGGGACAGGGGTACAAGAGACCCAGTACTTC. Protein: CASSGTGVQETQYF.